These T cell receptor beta chains were read from a single sample in a study of Ad26.COV2.S vaccination and SARS-CoV-2 variants. The repertoire was sequenced with immunoSEQ multiplex PCR; TCRdb's copy has only in-frame clones and lacks some. The sample lists about 420,000 clones, approximately 88% occurring once. The input for sequencing was peripheral blood, taken in a trial of Ad26.COV2.S vaccine versus placebo. Every receptor here comes from a person aged 18 to 59 who received the Ad26.COV2.S COVID-19 vaccine or a placebo. The CDR3 runs from the conserved cysteine through the conserved F or W. A D gene is named only where the DNA matches it firmly. A clone size is listed for some rows: how often the clone was seen (once, few, many), or a class if it is expanded.

D,length,J,size,V,CDR3,DNA
.,12,TRBJ2-3,.,TRBV29-1,CSVGQGTDTQYF,TGCAGCGTTGGTCAGGGTACAGATACGCAGTATTTT
TRBD2,15,TRBJ2-3,once,TRBV19,CASSIVLAVTDTQYF,TGTGCCAGTAGTATAGTACTAGCGGTTACAGATACGCAGTATTTT
TRBD1,15,TRBJ1-5,.,TRBV19,CASSRQGQNDQPQHF,TGTGCCAGTAGTAGACAGGGACAGAATGATCAGCCCCAGCATTTT
.,16,TRBJ2-5,.,TRBV4-3,CASSQDSTGRQETQYF,TGCGCCAGCAGCCAAGATAGCACAGGGCGGCAAGAGACCCAGTACTTC
TRBD1,17,TRBJ1-2,.,TRBV14,CASSQRRQGILNYGYTF,TGTGCCAGCAGCCAGAGACGACAGGGGATCCTTAACTATGGCTACACCTTC
TRBD2,15,TRBJ2-1,.,TRBV30,CAWKIGSSGGNEQFF,TGTGCCTGGAAGATTGGGTCTAGCGGGGGTAATGAGCAGTTCTTC
.,11,TRBJ2-5,.,TRBV18,CASSPRETQYF,TGTGCCAGCTCACCACGGGAGACCCAGTACTTC
.,11,TRBJ1-1,.,TRBV4-2,CASSHTYEAFF,TGTGCCAGCAGCCATACATATGAAGCTTTCTTT
.,17,TRBJ2-1,.,TRBV10-3,CAISEDAVWRSYNEQFF,TGTGCCATCAGTGAGGACGCAGTCTGGCGCTCCTACAATGAGCAGTTCTTC
TRBD1,15,TRBJ2-3,.,TRBV7-9,CASSFRDSSTDTQYF,TGTGCCAGCAGCTTTCGGGACAGTAGCACAGATACGCAGTATTTT
.,16,TRBJ2-2,.,TRBV6-6,CASSYSGGSDTGELFF,TGTGCCAGCAGTTACTCTGGGGGATCGGACACCGGGGAGCTGTTTTTT
.,14,TRBJ1-6,.,TRBV2,CASSENSRNSPLHF,TGTGCCAGCAGTGAGAACAGTCGGAATTCACCCCTCCACTTT
TRBD1,15,TRBJ2-3,.,TRBV19,CASSIGTGGTDTQYF,TGTGCCAGTAGTATAGGCACAGGGGGCACAGATACGCAGTATTTT
.,14,TRBJ2-7,.,TRBV13,CASSLQSVSYEQYF,TGTGCCAGCAGCTTACAGTCGGTCTCCTACGAGCAGTACTTC
TRBD1,15,TRBJ2-7,.,TRBV4-3,CASSQGTGDIYEQYF,TGCGCCAGCAGCCAAGGGACAGGGGACATCTACGAGCAGTACTTC
.,16,TRBJ2-3,.,TRBV2,CASRAPRSGSTDTQYF,TGTGCCAGCAGGGCCCCACGGAGCGGGAGCACAGATACGCAGTATTTT
.,12,TRBJ2-7,.,TRBV7-8,CASSSSSYEQYF,TGTGCCAGCAGCTCCTCCAGCTACGAGCAGTACTTC
TRBD1,14,TRBJ1-1,.,TRBV19,CASSRQGARTEAFF,TGTGCCAGTAGTAGGCAGGGGGCAAGAACTGAAGCTTTCTTT
.,14,TRBJ2-5,.,TRBV19,CASSISTRGETQYF,TGTGCCAGTAGCATCTCAACTAGAGGGGAGACCCAGTACTTC
.,16,TRBJ1-6,.,TRBV7-2,CASSLGAGSYNSPLHF,TGTGCCAGCAGCTTAGGGGCAGGGTCCTATAATTCACCCCTCCACTTT
.,13,TRBJ2-1,.,TRBV7-3,CASSLEGFDEQFF,TGTGCCAGCAGCCTCGAGGGGTTTGATGAGCAGTTCTTC
.,15,TRBJ2-5,.,TRBV5-1,CASSLASGEGETQYF,TGCGCCAGCAGCTTGGCCTCAGGGGAGGGGGAGACCCAGTACTTC
.,15,TRBJ2-7,.,TRBV7-9,CASSLARLADWEQYF,TGTGCCAGCAGCTTAGCGCGGCTAGCCGATTGGGAGCAGTACTTC
.,15,TRBJ2-7,.,TRBV5-1,CASSLGNRAVDEQYF,TGCGCCAGCAGCTTGGGAAACAGGGCCGTCGACGAGCAGTACTTC
.,18,TRBJ1-6,.,TRBV7-2,CASSPNAPRTEPNSPLHF,TGTGCCAGCAGCCCAAATGCCCCTAGGACGGAGCCTAATTCACCCCTCCACTTT
TRBD2,19,TRBJ2-3,.,TRBV18,CASSPPRRATSGGQITQYF,TGTGCCAGCTCACCACCGCGGCGGGCCACTAGCGGGGGACAGATAACGCAGTATTTT
.,15,TRBJ2-7,.,TRBV4-1,CASSQAPGSSYEQYF,TGCGCCAGCAGCCAAGCTCCCGGGAGCTCCTACGAGCAGTACTTC
TRBD2,16,TRBJ2-3,.,TRBV5-1,CASSSAGGAFTDTQYF,TGCGCCAGCAGCTCCGCCGGGGGGGCCTTCACAGATACGCAGTATTTT
.,19,TRBJ1-3,.,TRBV7-9,CASTPAGGSGFTTGNTIYF,TGTGCCAGCACCCCAGCGGGGGGTTCGGGGTTTACTACTGGAAACACCATATATTTT
.,13,TRBJ1-1,.,TRBV7-2,CASSLSLNTEAFF,TGTGCCAGCAGCCTTAGTTTGAACACTGAAGCTTTCTTT